The 3 T cell receptor beta chains below were found in one sample sequenced in a study of blood T cell repertoires in COVID-19 (dated by TCRdb to the early 2020s). Receptor libraries were prepared by the immunoSEQ multiplex PCR assay. TCRdb holds this immuneACCESS table with in-frame rearrangements only. Some clones are missing; in checked studies, unresolved V genes explain under half, and the rest has no known cause. The sample has some 140,000 clones on record, around 85% of them singletons. The top ten hold 0.6% to 0.7% of the sample. The sequencing sample was made of peripheral blood. Source of these receptors: a man aged 60 to 75 with COVID-19, enrolled during active disease.

The table lists this clone with a count of one. The chain links TRBV2 to TRBJ2-4; D is possibly TRBD1 (5 bases). The V end was cut by 4 bases, the J end by 2 bases, with 12 bases between. This CDR3 spans 15 amino acids. The germline V gene has CDR1 SNHLY and CDR2 FYNNEI. As DNA, the CDR3 is TGTGCCAGCAGTGGCACAGGAGTTACCAAAAACATTCAGTACTTC. This gives the protein CASSGTGVTKNIQYF.

The chain uses TRBV7-5 and TRBJ2-7; whether TRBD1, the table's D call, matches the DNA was not checked. TRBV7-5 is a pseudogene segment. This CDR3 has 16 residues. The CDR3 is CARSLVGDRALYEQYF. CDR3 bases: TGTGCCAGAAGCTTAGTGGGGGACAGGGCATTGTACGAGCAGTACTTC.

CDR3 protein: CASSTRLAVYNEQFF. The CDR3 DNA follows: TGTGCCAGCAGCACCCGACTAGCGGTTTACAATGAGCAGTTCTTC. This chain uses TRBV7-2 with TRBJ2-1, with 9 bases fitting TRBD2. The CDR3 is made up of 15 amino acids. Germline trimming cut 5 bases from V and 4 bases from J; bases unmatched to any gene: 6. Germline V gives CDR1 SGHTA, CDR2 FQGNSA.